The following is a TCR beta chain sequence with its context. Cohort placement rested on clinical history that participants reported themselves. Either two negative PCRs, clearance, or symptom resolution qualified Cohort 3 donors as recovered. This sample stems from a study of blood T cell repertoires in COVID-19. Across the study: T cells, B-cell-depleted T cells, or PBMCs provided the cDNA or gDNA that served as material.

Germline-derived CDR1 and CDR2 are LNHDA and SQIVND (reference sequence). Trimming removed 5 bases from V and 4 bases from J; junction bases left unmatched: 7. This CDR3 contains 15 residues. Original processing notes: Estimation of nucleated cell counts was performed using reference gene primer amplification. TCRdb's table, derived via immunoSEQ multiplex PCR, lists solely in-frame clones and lacks some. The V and J calls and the clone size are those of that table, but D and trimming were determined from the DNA. The data contain roughly 200,000 clones, 88% of them seen just once; the ten biggest clones take up under 3%.

The TCR comes from a woman aged 30 to 39 who had recovered from COVID-19. The J gene is TRBJ2-2, the V gene TRBV19; 7 bases fit TRBD1. Sequences were obtained from PBMCs or T cells enriched from blood (not recorded which). The CDR3 reads CASSLQTGITGELFF. The CDR3 nucleotides are TGTGCCAGTAGTCTCCAGACAGGGATCACCGGGGAGCTGTTTTTT.